The 28 T cell receptor beta chains below were found in one sample sequenced in a study of blood T cell repertoires in COVID-19. Clones were sequenced by immunoSEQ multiplex PCR, and TCRdb holds only the in-frame ones, with some missing. The top ten clones hold roughly 0.9% of a sample with some 200,000 clones, 85% to 90% of them seen once. Sequencing was carried out using peripheral blood. These receptors all stem from a woman under 30 who had recovered from COVID-19.

The rearrangement uses TRBV24-1 and TRBJ2-1; 10 nucleotides agree with TRBD2. CDR1 is KGHDR and CDR2 is SFDVKD in the germline V gene. This CDR3 region has 17 residues. The V segment lost 1 base and the J segment 8 bases; nucleotides outside the gene matches: 10. In DNA, the CDR3 is TGTGCCACCAGTGATTTCACCCTAGCGGGGGATGGGGATGAGCAGTTCTTC. Amino acids: CATSDFTLAGDGDEQFF.

In DNA, the CDR3 is TGTGCCAGTACCCCACGGGCAGGGGGTAATTCACCCCTCCACTTT. This translates into CASTPRAGGNSPLHF. The rearrangement joins TRBV19 to TRBJ1-6; TRBD1 matches 7 bases. V dropped 7 bases and J dropped 6; count of bases not matched to a gene: 9. CDR1 is LNHDA, CDR2 SQIVND, per germline (reference sequence). This CDR3 is 15 amino acids long. The full variable domain, with the rest looked up from reference TRBV19 and TRBJ1-6, is DGGITQSPKYLFRKEGQNVTLSCEQNLNHDAMYWYRQDPGQGLRLIYYSQIVNDFQKGDIAEGYSVSREKKESFPLTVTSAQKNPTAFYLCASTPRAGGNSPLHFGNGTRLTVT.

This chain uses TRBV9 with TRBJ2-3; a weak D match, TRBD1 (5 bases). V lost 3 bases and J lost 1, with 9 bases in between. The CDR3 totals 14 residues. Per germline, CDR1 SGDLS and CDR2 YYNGEE. Here the CDR3 reads CASSEGMGTDTQYF. The CDR3 bases are TGTGCCAGCAGCGAGGGGATGGGCACAGATACGCAGTATTTT.

The chain couples TRBV7-2 to TRBJ2-3, with D possibly TRBD2 on 6 matching bases. The length of the CDR3 is 15 residues. Germline V gives CDR1 SGHTA, CDR2 FQGNSA. Trimming shortened V by 5 bases and J by 2 bases, and 14 bases separated the two germline ends. The CDR3 spells CASSPIGTFTDTQYF. CDR3 DNA: TGTGCCAGCAGCCCTATAGGGACTTTCACAGATACGCAGTATTTT.

The rearrangement uses TRBV24-1 and TRBJ2-5, with D tentatively TRBD1 (5 bases). V lost 4 bases and J lost 2, with 13 bases in between. Germline lookup yields CDR1 KGHDR and CDR2 SFDVKD. The CDR3 loop spans 15 amino acids. CDR3 region: CATSDDRVSQETQYF. In DNA form, the CDR3 reads TGTGCCACCAGTGACGACAGAGTCTCACAAGAGACCCAGTACTTC.

The chain uses TRBV9 and TRBJ1-6; possibly TRBD1 for D (5 bases). V lost 4 bases, J lost 8 bases, and 16 bases lay in between. The CDR3 is 15 residues long. From germline, CDR1 is SGDLS and CDR2 YYNGEE. In nucleotides, the CDR3 is TGTGCCAGCAGCCCCCATGGAGGGGAGGATTCACCCCTCCACTTT. It translates to CASSPHGGEDSPLHF.

V gene TRBV3-1 (or the pseudogene TRBV3-2) combines with J gene TRBJ1-1, with D maybe TRBD1 (5 bases). Germline loops: CDR1 LGHDT, CDR2 YNNKEL (reference sequence). V was shortened by 4 bases and J by 1 base, with 16 bases between the two germline ends. The CDR3 consists of 16 residues. The DNA for the CDR3 is TGTGCCAGCAGCCTCCCGGGACTAGCCGCGAACACTGAAGCTTTCTTT. Amino acid sequence: CASSLPGLAANTEAFF.

The CDR3 region has the DNA TGCGCCAGCAGCCAAGATCGAGCAGGGGATGGCTACACCTTC. Protein: CASSQDRAGDGYTF. The chain is built from TRBV4-3 and TRBJ1-2; D might be TRBD1 (6 bases). Deletions cut 0 bases from V and 6 bases from J, with 11 bases between. The CDR3 covers 14 residues. The germline V gene has CDR1 LGHNA and CDR2 YSLEER.

The chain has TRBV19 and TRBJ1-2; maybe TRBD1 (5 bases). Germline lookup yields CDR1 LNHDA and CDR2 SQIVND (reference sequence). This CDR3 contains 14 residues. V lost 6 bases and J lost 2, with 13 bases in between. The chain's CDR3 is CASSPAGQNYGYTF. The CDR3 region has the DNA TGTGCCAGTAGCCCCGCGGGGCAAAACTATGGCTACACCTTC.

The chain is built from TRBV19 and TRBJ2-3; TRBD2 aligns across 11 bases. The ends lost 10 bases at V and 1 base at J; junction bases unmatched: 4. Germline values: CDR1 LNHDA, CDR2 SQIVND (reference sequence). This CDR3 is 14 amino acids long. The CDR3 region has the DNA TGTGCCACTAAGGGACTAGCGGGCACAGATACGCAGTATTTT. It codes for CATKGLAGTDTQYF.

CDR3 residues: CASSNLSTDTQYF. In DNA form, the CDR3 reads TGTGCCAGCAGCAACCTATCCACAGATACGCAGTATTTT. The chain links TRBV21-1 to TRBJ2-3; the table's D gene call, TRBD2, was not cross checked with the DNA. TRBV21-1 is flagged as a pseudogene. The CDR3 loop spans 13 amino acids.

The chain has TRBV5-5 and TRBJ1-4, with 9 bases fitting TRBD1. J was trimmed by 7 bases and V by 4 bases; bases with no gene match: 5. Germline V gives CDR1 SGHKS, CDR2 YYEKEE (reference sequence). This CDR3 is 14 amino acids long. The CDR3 reads CASSGTGRAEKLFF. The CDR3 nucleotides read TGTGCCAGCAGCGGGACAGGGAGGGCTGAAAAACTGTTTTTT. Using reference TRBV5-5 and TRBJ1-4 for the parts outside the CDR3, the full variable domain is DAGVTQSPTHLIKTRGQQVTLRCSPISGHKSVSWYQQVLGQGPQFIFQYYEKEERGRGNFPDRFSARQFPNYSSELNVNALLLGDSALYLCASSGTGRAEKLFFGSGTQLSVL.

J is TRBJ2-1 and V is TRBV29-1, with TRBD1 matching 9 bases. The CDR3 totals 13 residues. Looked up from germline, CDR1 is SQVTM and CDR2 is ANQGSEA. The V gene end was trimmed by 8 bases and the J gene end by 7 bases; junction bases not matched to a gene: 9. Here the CDR3 DNA reads TGCAGCTCCTGGACAGGGGTCGGAAATGAGCAGTTCTTC. It is translated as CSSWTGVGNEQFF.

This chain joins TRBV15 and TRBJ1-1; TRBD1 might be the D (6 bases). The CDR3 spans 13 residues. The germline V gene has CDR1 LNHNV and CDR2 YYDKDF (reference sequence). V lost 11 bases and J lost 4, with 17 bases in between. DNA for the CDR3: TGTGCCGCTGCCGCAGGGGAGCCCACTGAAGCTTTCTTT. Its translation: CAAAAGEPTEAFF.

This clone has a handful of counts. This chain links TRBV2 with TRBJ2-7; 8 bases align to TRBD1. V was clipped by 8 bases and J by 2 bases; unmatched bases: 8. The CDR3 contains 14 residues. Per germline, CDR1 SNHLY and CDR2 FYNNEI. The CDR3 region has the DNA TGTGCCAGCGAGCCTCCGGACAGGGCCTACGAGCAGTACTTC. It specifies CASEPPDRAYEQYF.

CDR3 in amino acids: CASNHRGLNTEAFF. In nucleotides, the CDR3 is TGTGCCAGCAACCACAGGGGGCTTAACACTGAAGCTTTCTTT. The chain carries TRBV6-5 and TRBJ1-1, with 9 bases matching TRBD1. This CDR3 contains 14 residues. Germline V CDR1 and CDR2: MNHEY, SVGAGI. The junction had 5 bases not matched to a gene; V was cut back by 7 bases and J by 2 bases.

V usage is TRBV7-9 and J usage is TRBJ1-5; D remains unclear. Deletions cut 3 bases from V and 0 bases from J, with 9 bases between. Germline V gives CDR1 SEHNR, CDR2 FQNEAQ (reference sequence). There are 15 residues in the CDR3. In DNA form, the CDR3 reads TGTGCCAGCAGCTTTAGCAGTTATAGCAATCAGCCCCAGCATTTT. As protein: CASSFSSYSNQPQHF.

The chain combines TRBV7-2 with TRBJ2-5; 7 positions match TRBD2. The trim removed 10 bases at V and 5 bases at J, leaving 16 bases unmatched. The CDR3 spans 15 residues. Looked up from germline, CDR1 is SGHTA and CDR2 is FQGNSA. This CDR3 is CAMAGEKALGETQYF. CDR3 DNA sequence: TGTGCCATGGCGGGAGAGAAGGCCCTTGGCGAGACCCAGTACTTC.

This clone was seen more than once but under ten times. This chain connects TRBV19 to TRBJ1-5; no clear D. The germline V gene encodes CDR1 LNHDA and CDR2 SQIVND (reference sequence). The V end lost 7 bases, the J end lost 6 bases, and 19 bases lay between the germline ends. The CDR3 consists of 15 residues. This CDR3 reads CASTGGSSVPQPQHF. CDR3 nucleotides: TGTGCCAGTACAGGAGGGAGTTCGGTCCCTCAGCCCCAGCATTTT. The variable domain in full, with the rest retrieved from reference TRBV19 and TRBJ1-5, is DGGITQSPKYLFRKEGQNVTLSCEQNLNHDAMYWYRQDPGQGLRLIYYSQIVNDFQKGDIAEGYSVSREKKESFPLTVTSAQKNPTAFYLCASTGGSSVPQPQHFGDGTRLSIL.

This rearrangement joins TRBV10-3 to TRBJ2-1; 8 bases align to TRBD2. V shed 2 bases, J shed 7 bases, and the junction held 7 bases outside the gene matches. Germline CDR1 ENHRY, CDR2 SYGVKD. This CDR3 comprises 15 residues. The chain's CDR3 is CAISETGSSGNEQFF. CDR3 DNA: TGTGCCATCAGTGAGACTGGCTCTAGCGGGAATGAGCAGTTCTTC.

V gene TRBV7-3 combines with J gene TRBJ2-1; 8 bases are shared with TRBD2. V lost 4 bases to trimming and J lost 3 bases; unmatched junction nucleotides: 5. CDR1 SGHTA and CDR2 FQGTGA come from the germline V gene. The CDR3 is 15 residues long. As DNA, the CDR3 is TGTGCCAGCAGCTCTGAGCGGGGGTTCTACAATGAGCAGTTCTTC. Protein: CASSSERGFYNEQFF.

This clone was counted once. V usage is TRBV18 and J usage is TRBJ2-3, with TRBD1 identical over 7 bases. The J segment lost 2 bases and the V segment lost 1 base, leaving 3 bases of the junction unmatched. Germline CDR1 reads KGHSH; CDR2 reads LQKENI. The CDR3 length is 15 residues. CDR3 region: CASSPRDRLTDTQYF. CDR3 DNA: TGTGCCAGCTCACCACGGGACAGACTCACAGATACGCAGTATTTT.

The chain has TRBV6-2 or TRBV6-3 and TRBJ1-5; D possibly corresponds to TRBD1 (6 bases). Deletions cut 4 bases from V and 3 bases from J, with 16 bases between. Germline values: CDR1 MNHEY, CDR2 SVGEGT. The CDR3 extends over 16 amino acids. The CDR3 DNA follows: TGTGCCAGCAGTTCGCGACCACAGGGACCCAATCAGCCCCAGCATTTT. Translated, it gives CASSSRPQGPNQPQHF.

This chain uses TRBV11-1 with TRBJ1-6; 8 bases fit TRBD1. Germline loops: CDR1 SGHAT, CDR2 FQDESV (reference sequence). This CDR3 contains 15 residues. Trimming cost V 4 bases and J 7 bases; bases outside gene matches: 6. The CDR3 loop reads CASSSRTGPNSPLHF. For the CDR3, the DNA is TGTGCCAGCAGCTCGCGGACAGGGCCCAATTCACCCCTCCACTTT.

The chain couples TRBV5-6 to TRBJ2-3, with D possibly matching TRBD2 (6 bases). V lost 0 bases and J lost 2, with 10 bases in between. The CDR3 sequence is 15 residues long. Germline loops: CDR1 SGHDT, CDR2 YYEEEE. The DNA of the CDR3 is TGTGCCAGCAGCTTGGATGGACTACCCACAGATACGCAGTATTTT. It translates to CASSLDGLPTDTQYF.

The chain combines TRBV11-2 with TRBJ1-1; D ambiguous. The CDR3 sequence is 13 residues long. Germline-derived CDR1 and CDR2 are SGHAT and FQNNGV. Trimming stripped 2 bases from V and 0 bases from J, with 4 bases between. The DNA of the CDR3 is TGTGCCAGCAGCTTAACGGTGAACACTGAAGCTTTCTTT. It is translated as CASSLTVNTEAFF.

This chain connects TRBV25-1 to TRBJ2-3; 9 bases line up with TRBD2. Germline-derived CDR1 and CDR2 are MGHDK and SYGVNS. After removal of 3 bases from V and 5 bases from J, the junction contained 9 bases not matched to a gene. There are 16 residues in the CDR3. CDR3 amino acids: CASSDAAGGLVDTQYF. Here the CDR3 DNA reads TGTGCCAGCAGTGATGCAGCGGGAGGCTTAGTAGATACGCAGTATTTT. The whole variable domain, filled in from reference TRBV25-1 and TRBJ2-3, reads EADIYQTPRYLVIGTGKKITLECSQTMGHDKMYWYQQDPGMELHLIHYSYGVNSTEKGDLSSESTVSRIRTEHFPLTLESARPSHTSQYLCASSDAAGGLVDTQYFGPGTRLTVL.

V usage is TRBV7-2 and J usage is TRBJ2-7; D gene unclear. Germline V lookup: CDR1 SGHTA, CDR2 FQGNSA. The V and J ends lost 5 bases and 0 bases respectively, with 17 bases between them. This CDR3 contains 16 residues. The CDR3 DNA reads as TGTGCCAGCAGCGAGCCCCCAGGTCTTAGCTCCTACGAGCAGTACGTC. It translates to CASSEPPGLSSYEQYV.